The subject of this entry is one TCR beta chain. The data stem from a study of blood T cell repertoires in COVID-19. For the study at large: Samples representing acute and convalescent COVID-19 were sourced from the United States, Italy and Spain. From T cells, B-cell-depleted T cells, or PBMCs came the material, which was cDNA or gDNA.

Original processing notes: Reference gene primer amplification gave estimated nucleated cell counts. Assay: immunoSEQ multiplex PCR; the TCRdb copy retains only in-frame clones and omits some. The DNA gave D and trimming, while V, J and clone size come from that table. This table has 130,000 or so clones, 55% to 75% appearing once. The germline gives CDR1 SNHLY, CDR2 FYNNEI. The junction had 7 bases not matched to a gene; V was cut back by 7 bases and J by 5 bases. The CDR3 is 13 amino acids. This rearrangement joins TRBV2 to TRBJ1-1; 7 nucleotides align to TRBD1. The specimen sequenced was peripheral blood. This sequence was found in a woman in her 70s with acute or convalescent COVID-19. The CDR3 is CASNTQGQTEAFF. In DNA, the CDR3 is TGTGCCAGCAACACACAGGGGCAGACTGAAGCTTTCTTT. The variable domain in full, with the rest retrieved from reference TRBV2 and TRBJ1-1, is EPEVTQTPSHQVTQMGQEVILRCVPISNHLYFYWYRQILGQKVEFLVSFYNNEISEKSEIFDDQFSVERPDGSNFTLKIRSTKLEDSAMYFCASNTQGQTEAFFGQGTRLTVV.